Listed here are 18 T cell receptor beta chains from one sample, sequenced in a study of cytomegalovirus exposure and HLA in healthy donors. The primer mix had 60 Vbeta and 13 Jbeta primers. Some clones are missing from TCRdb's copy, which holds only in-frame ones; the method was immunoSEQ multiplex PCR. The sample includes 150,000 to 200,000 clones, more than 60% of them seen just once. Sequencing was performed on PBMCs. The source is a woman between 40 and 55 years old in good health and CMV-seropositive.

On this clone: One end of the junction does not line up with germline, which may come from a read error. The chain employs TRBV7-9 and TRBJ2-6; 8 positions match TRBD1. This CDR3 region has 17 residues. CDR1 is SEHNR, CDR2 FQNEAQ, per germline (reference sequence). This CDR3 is CSSSLTGVGRGANVLTF. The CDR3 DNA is TGTTCCAGCAGCTTGACAGGGGTAGGACGTGGGGCCAACGTCCTGACTTTC.

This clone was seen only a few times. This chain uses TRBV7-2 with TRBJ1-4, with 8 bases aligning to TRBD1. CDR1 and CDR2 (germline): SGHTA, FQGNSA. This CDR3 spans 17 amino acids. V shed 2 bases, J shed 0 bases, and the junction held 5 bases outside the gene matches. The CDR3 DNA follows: TGTGCCAGCAGCTTAACGGGACAGGTGGCAACTAATGAAAAACTGTTTTTT. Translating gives CASSLTGQVATNEKLFF.

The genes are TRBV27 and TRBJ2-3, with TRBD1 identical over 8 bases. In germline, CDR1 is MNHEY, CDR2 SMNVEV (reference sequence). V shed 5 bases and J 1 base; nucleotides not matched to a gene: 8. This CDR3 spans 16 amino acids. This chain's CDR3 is CASSLGQGYGTDTQYF. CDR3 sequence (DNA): TGTGCCAGCAGTCTAGGACAGGGCTATGGCACAGATACGCAGTATTTT.

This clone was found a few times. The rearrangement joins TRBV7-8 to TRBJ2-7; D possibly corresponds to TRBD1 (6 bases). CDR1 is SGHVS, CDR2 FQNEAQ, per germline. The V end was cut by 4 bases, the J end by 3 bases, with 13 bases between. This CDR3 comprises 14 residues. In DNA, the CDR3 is TGTGCCAGCAGCTCCGAACGAGGGGGCTACGAGCAGTACTTC. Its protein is CASSSERGGYEQYF. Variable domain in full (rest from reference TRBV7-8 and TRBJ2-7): GAGVSQSPRYKVAKRGQDVALRCDPISGHVSLFWYQQALGQGPEFLTYFQNEAQLDKSGLPSDRFFAERPEGSVSTLKIQRTQQEDSAVYLCASSSERGGYEQYFGPGTRLTVT.

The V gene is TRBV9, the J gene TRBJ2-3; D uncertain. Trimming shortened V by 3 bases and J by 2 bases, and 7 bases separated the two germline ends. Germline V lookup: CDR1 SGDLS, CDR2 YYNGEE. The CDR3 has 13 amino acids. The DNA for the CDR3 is TGTGCCAGCAGCGCAGACTTCACAGATACGCAGTATTTT. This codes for CASSADFTDTQYF.

The CDR3 DNA sequence: TGTGCCAGCAGTCCCCTCAGGACTAGCGGGACGGTCCGCGATGAGCAGTTCTTC. This sequence encodes CASSPLRTSGTVRDEQFF. The chain has TRBV28 and TRBJ2-1; TRBD2 matches at 12 bases. The CDR3 sequence is 18 residues long. Germline CDR1 MDHEN, CDR2 SYDVKM. V trimming: 5 bases; J trimming: 8 bases; junction bases outside the gene matches: 16.

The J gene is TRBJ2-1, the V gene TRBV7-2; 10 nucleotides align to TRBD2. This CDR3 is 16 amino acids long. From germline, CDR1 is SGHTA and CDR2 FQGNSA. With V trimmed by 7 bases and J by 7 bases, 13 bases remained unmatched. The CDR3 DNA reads TGTGCCAGCACCCTATTTCTAGCGGGAGTTCGTAATGAGCAGTTCTTC. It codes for CASTLFLAGVRNEQFF.

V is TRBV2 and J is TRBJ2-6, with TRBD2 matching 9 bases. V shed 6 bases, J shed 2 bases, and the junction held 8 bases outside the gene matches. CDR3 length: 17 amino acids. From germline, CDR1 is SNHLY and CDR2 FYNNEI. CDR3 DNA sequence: TGTGCCAGCAGCGGTCTAGCGGGATTAACTGGGGCCAACGTCCTGACTTTC. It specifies CASSGLAGLTGANVLTF.

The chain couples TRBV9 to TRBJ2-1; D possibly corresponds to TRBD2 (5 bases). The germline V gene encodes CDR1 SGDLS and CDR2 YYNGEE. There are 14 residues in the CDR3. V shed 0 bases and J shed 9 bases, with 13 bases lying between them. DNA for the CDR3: TGTGCCAGCAGCGTAGCTCTAGATGGAGGTGAGCAGTTCTTC. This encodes CASSVALDGGEQFF.

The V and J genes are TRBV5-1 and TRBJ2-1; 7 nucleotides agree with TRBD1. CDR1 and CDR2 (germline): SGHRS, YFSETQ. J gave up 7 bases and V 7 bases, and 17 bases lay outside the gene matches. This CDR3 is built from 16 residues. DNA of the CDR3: TGCGCCAGCGGCGGTCGGGACAGCCTGGGGCCAAATGAGCAGTTCTTC. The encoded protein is CASGGRDSLGPNEQFF.

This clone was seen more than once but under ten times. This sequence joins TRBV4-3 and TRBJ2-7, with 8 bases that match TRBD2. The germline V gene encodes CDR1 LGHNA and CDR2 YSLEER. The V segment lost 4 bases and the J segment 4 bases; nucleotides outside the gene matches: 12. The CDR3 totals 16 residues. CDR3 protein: CASSRGGAGRDYEQYF. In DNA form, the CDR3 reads TGCGCCAGCAGCCGGGGGGGAGCCGGGAGGGATTACGAGCAGTACTTC.

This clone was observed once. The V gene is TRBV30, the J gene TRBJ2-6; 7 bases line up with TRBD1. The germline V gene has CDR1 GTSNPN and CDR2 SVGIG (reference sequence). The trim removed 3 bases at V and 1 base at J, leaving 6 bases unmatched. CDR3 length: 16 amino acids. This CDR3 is CAWRTGQPSGANVLTF. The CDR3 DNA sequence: TGTGCCTGGAGGACGGGACAGCCTTCTGGGGCCAACGTCCTGACTTTC.

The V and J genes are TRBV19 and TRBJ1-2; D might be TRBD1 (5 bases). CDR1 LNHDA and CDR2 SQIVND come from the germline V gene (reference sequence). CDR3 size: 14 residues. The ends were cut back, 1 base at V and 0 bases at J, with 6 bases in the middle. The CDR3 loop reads CASSIATANYGYTF. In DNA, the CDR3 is TGTGCCAGTAGTATAGCGACAGCTAACTATGGCTACACCTTC.

CDR3 sequence (DNA): TGTGCCAGCAGTTCTAGGGGCCATGAGCAGTTCTTC. This encodes CASSSRGHEQFF. V and J are TRBV2 and TRBJ2-1; D is possibly TRBD1 (5 bases). Germline V CDR1 and CDR2: SNHLY, FYNNEI. The CDR3 sequence is 12 residues long. The germline V and J ends were trimmed by 5 bases and 8 bases, with 10 bases remaining between them. The whole variable domain, filled in from reference TRBV2 and TRBJ2-1, reads EPEVTQTPSHQVTQMGQEVILRCVPISNHLYFYWYRQILGQKVEFLVSFYNNEISEKSEIFDDQFSVERPDGSNFTLKIRSTKLEDSAMYFCASSSRGHEQFFGPGTRLTVL.

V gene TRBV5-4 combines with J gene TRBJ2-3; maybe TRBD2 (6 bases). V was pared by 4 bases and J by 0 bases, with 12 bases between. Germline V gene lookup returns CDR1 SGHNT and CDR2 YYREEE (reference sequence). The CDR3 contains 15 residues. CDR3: CASSLGLASTDTQYF. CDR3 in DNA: TGTGCCAGCAGCCTGGGACTTGCTAGCACAGATACGCAGTATTTT.

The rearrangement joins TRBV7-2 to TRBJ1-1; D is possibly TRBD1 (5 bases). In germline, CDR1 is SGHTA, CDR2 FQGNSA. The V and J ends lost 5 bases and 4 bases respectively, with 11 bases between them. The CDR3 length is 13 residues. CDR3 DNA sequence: TGTGCCAGCAGCCTCGACAGTCGCACTGAAGCTTTCTTT. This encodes CASSLDSRTEAFF. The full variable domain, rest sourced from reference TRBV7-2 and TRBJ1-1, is GAGVSQSPSNKVTEKGKDVELRCDPISGHTALYWYRQSLGQGLEFLIYFQGNSAPDKSGLPSDRFSAERTGGSVSTLTIQRTQQEDSAVYLCASSLDSRTEAFFGQGTRLTVV.

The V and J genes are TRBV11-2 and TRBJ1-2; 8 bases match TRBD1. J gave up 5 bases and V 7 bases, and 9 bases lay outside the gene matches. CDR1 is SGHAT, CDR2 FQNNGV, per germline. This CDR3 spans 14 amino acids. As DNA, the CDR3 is TGTGCCAGCACCCGACAGGGGTCCGGTTATGGCTACACCTTC. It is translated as CASTRQGSGYGYTF.

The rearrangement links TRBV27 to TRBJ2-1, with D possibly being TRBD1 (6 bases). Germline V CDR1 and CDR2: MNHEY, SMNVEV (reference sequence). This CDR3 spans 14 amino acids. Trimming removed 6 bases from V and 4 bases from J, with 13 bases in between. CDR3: CASRLRDTYNEQFF. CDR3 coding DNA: TGTGCCAGCAGACTCCGGGACACATACAATGAGCAGTTCTTC.